These 24 T cell receptor beta chains originate from one sample sequenced in a study of T cell changes during pregnancy in multiple sclerosis. Profiled with immunoSEQ multiplex PCR; TCRdb holds only in-frame clones, not every one. This sample has some 64,000 clones; around 92% occur once, and the top ten carry roughly 2.2%. The starting material was peripheral blood, obtained in the first trimester of pregnancy. These TCRs come from a female donor with multiple sclerosis, enrolled in a pregnancy study.

The V and J genes are TRBV28 and TRBJ2-7, with 14 bases that match TRBD2. Germline-derived CDR1 and CDR2 are MDHEN and SYDVKM. This CDR3 region has 17 residues. V dropped 5 bases and J dropped 0; count of bases not matched to a gene: 6. CDR3 DNA sequence: TGTGCCAGCAGTCGCCGGACTAGCGGGAGGAGCTCCTACGAGCAGTACTTC. Translation: CASSRRTSGRSSYEQYF.

The rearrangement joins TRBV15 to TRBJ2-7, with D possibly TRBD2 on 5 matching bases. Looked up from germline, CDR1 is LNHNV and CDR2 is YYDKDF (reference sequence). The CDR3 is made up of 16 amino acids. V lost 1 base and J lost 0, with 13 bases in between. Here the CDR3 DNA reads TGTGCCACCAGCAGAGCCATCGGAGGCAGCTCCTACGAGCAGTACTTC. Protein product: CATSRAIGGSSYEQYF.

This sequence joins TRBV2 and TRBJ2-1, with 9 bases identical to TRBD2. Trimming at V came to 4 bases and at J to 0 bases, leaving 1 base not matched to a gene. The germline gives CDR1 SNHLY, CDR2 FYNNEI. This CDR3 comprises 15 residues. Here the CDR3 DNA reads TGTGCCAGCAGTGGTAGCGGGAGCTCCTACAATGAGCAGTTCTTC. It is translated as CASSGSGSSYNEQFF.

This clone was found a few times. The chain links TRBV21-1 to TRBJ2-5; the D segment call TRBD2 is taken from the table without a DNA check. TRBV21-1 is designated a pseudogene. The CDR3 covers 13 residues. The CDR3 DNA reads TGTGCCAGCAGCAATAGCGGCGAAGAGACCCAGTACTTC. It codes for CASSNSGEETQYF.

This clone appeared a single time. The chain uses TRBV30 and TRBJ2-5; perhaps TRBD1 as D (5 bases). The V gene's germline CDR1 is GTSNPN and CDR2 SVGIG (reference sequence). Between the trimmed V and J ends, which lost 0 bases and 4 bases, there was a span of 12 bases. The CDR3 covers 14 residues. CDR3 region: CAWSVAGLRETQYF. DNA of the CDR3: TGTGCCTGGAGTGTAGCAGGGCTCAGAGAGACCCAGTACTTC.

The CDR3 region has the DNA TGTGCCAGCAGTGAAGCTAGCTCTGGGGCCAACGTCCTGACTTTC. Protein sequence: CASSEASSGANVLTF. The chain carries TRBV6-1 and TRBJ2-6; the D is unclear. The length of the CDR3 is 15 residues. The V gene's germline CDR1 is MNHNS and CDR2 SASEGT. V was cut by 0 bases and J by 0 bases, with 3 bases left in between.

J is TRBJ2-3 and V is TRBV5-4; 7 positions agree with TRBD2. This CDR3 comprises 16 residues. Germline-derived CDR1 and CDR2 are SGHNT and YYREEE (reference sequence). V shed 4 bases and J 3 bases; nucleotides not matched to a gene: 11. The CDR3 is CASSVPGLYSTDTQYF. Written as DNA, the CDR3 is TGTGCCAGCAGCGTACCGGGACTATATTCAACAGATACGCAGTATTTT.

This chain uses TRBV20-1 with TRBJ2-3; D is unclear. The CDR3 is 10 amino acids. Trimming removed 3 bases from V and 11 bases from J, with 9 bases in between. Germline V lookup: CDR1 DFQATT, CDR2 SNEGSKA (reference sequence). CDR3: CSASATVQYF. In nucleotides, the CDR3 is TGCAGTGCTAGTGCCACGGTGCAGTATTTT.

The chain is built from TRBV18 and TRBJ1-1, with 7 bases matching TRBD1. V shed 4 bases, J shed 2 bases, and the junction held 7 bases outside the gene matches. Germline V gene data show CDR1 as KGHSH and CDR2 as LQKENI. CDR3 size: 15 residues. The CDR3 reads CASSLGRDRNTEAFF. Written as DNA, the CDR3 is TGTGCCAGCTCACTCGGCCGGGACAGAAACACTGAAGCTTTCTTT.

The chain has TRBV4-1 and TRBJ2-1, with TRBD2 matching 7 bases. The CDR3 is 19 amino acids. Trimming at V came to 0 bases and at J to 8 bases, leaving 19 bases not matched to a gene. Germline CDR1 and CDR2: MGHRA and YSYEKL. CDR3 nucleotides: TGCGCCAGCAGCCAAGATGAATCTTGGGTCGGCGGGAGTACGGATGAGCAGTTCTTC. It yields the protein CASSQDESWVGGSTDEQFF.

The chain employs TRBV25-1 and TRBJ2-1; D may be TRBD1 (6 bases). Trimming removed 9 bases at V and 7 bases at J, with 13 bases between. This CDR3 has 12 residues. CDR1 MGHDK and CDR2 SYGVNS come from the germline V gene. CDR3 DNA sequence: TGTGCCAGTAAGGGGGTCTTAAATGAGCAGTTCTTC. It yields the protein CASKGVLNEQFF.

V is TRBV27 and J is TRBJ1-1; the D is unclear. Germline CDR1 MNHEY, CDR2 SMNVEV (reference sequence). The CDR3 contains 14 residues. Trimming left V 4 bases short and J 1 base short, with 10 bases between. DNA of the CDR3: TGTGCCAGCAGTTACGCCGGAGAGAACACTGAAGCTTTCTTT. Residues: CASSYAGENTEAFF.

The CDR3 here is CAISDGQGSVSSYNEQFF. The CDR3 coding sequence is TGTGCCATCAGTGACGGACAAGGATCCGTCAGCTCCTACAATGAGCAGTTCTTC. This chain joins TRBV10-3 and TRBJ2-1; D may be TRBD1 (5 bases). CDR3 length equals 18 residues. The V end was cut by 3 bases, the J end by 0 bases, with 18 bases between. The V gene's germline CDR1 is ENHRY and CDR2 SYGVKD.

The chain joins TRBV14 to TRBJ2-2, with 7 nucleotides matching TRBD1. The germline V gene has CDR1 SGHDN and CDR2 FVKESK. V gave up 1 base and J gave up 0 bases; unmatched junction bases: 8. CDR3 length equals 18 residues. The DNA of the CDR3 is TGTGCCAGCAGCCAAGGATCCCCCGGACAGGCGAACACCGGGGAGCTGTTTTTT. Residues: CASSQGSPGQANTGELFF.

V and J are TRBV27 and TRBJ2-5; the match to TRBD2 covers 13 bases. CDR3 length: 16 residues. Per the germline V gene, CDR1 is MNHEY and CDR2 is SMNVEV (reference sequence). The V and J ends lost 3 bases and 5 bases, in that order; junction bases with no gene match: 6. The CDR3 bases are TGTGCCAGCAGTTTGGGGACTAGCGGGATCTTGGAGACCCAGTACTTC. It codes for CASSLGTSGILETQYF.

This clone was seen once. V is TRBV7-9 and J is TRBJ2-5; 7 positions agree with TRBD1. CDR1 and CDR2 (germline): SEHNR, FQNEAQ (reference sequence). CDR3 size: 14 residues. With V trimmed by 4 bases and J by 4 bases, 6 bases remained unmatched. The CDR3 sequence is CASSSIRQGETQYF. In DNA form, the CDR3 reads TGTGCCAGCAGCTCGATACGACAGGGAGAGACCCAGTACTTC.

The genes are TRBV6-5 and TRBJ1-5; D uncertain. The ends were cut back, 0 bases at V and 2 bases at J, with 8 bases in the middle. The CDR3 is made up of 15 amino acids. Germline loops: CDR1 MNHEY, CDR2 SVGAGI. DNA of the CDR3: TGTGCCAGCAGTTACTCGAGGGAGGGCAATCAGCCCCAGCATTTT. This encodes CASSYSREGNQPQHF.

The chain recombines TRBV29-1 with TRBJ2-3; D is ambiguous. The CDR3 extends over 12 amino acids. V was cut by 2 bases and J by 1 base, with 4 bases left in between. The germline V gene has CDR1 SQVTM and CDR2 ANQGSEA. The CDR3 DNA sequence: TGCAGCGTTGAACCAGGCACAGATACGCAGTATTTT. Protein: CSVEPGTDTQYF.

The V gene is TRBV19, the J gene TRBJ2-5; 7 nucleotides match TRBD1. CDR1 is LNHDA and CDR2 is SQIVND in the germline V gene (reference sequence). V lost 3 bases to trimming and J lost 3 bases; unmatched junction nucleotides: 4. CDR3 length: 14 residues. The CDR3 here is CASSIHQGEETQYF. CDR3 in DNA: TGTGCCAGTAGTATCCATCAGGGGGAAGAGACCCAGTACTTC.

V and J are TRBV4-1 and TRBJ1-2, with D unresolved. This CDR3 region has 16 residues. The V gene's germline CDR1 is MGHRA and CDR2 YSYEKL. V gave up 0 bases and J gave up 0 bases, with 11 bases separating them. CDR3 in amino acids: CASSQDRVTANYGYTF. CDR3 nucleotide sequence: TGCGCCAGCAGCCAAGATCGAGTGACTGCTAACTATGGCTACACCTTC.

This chain links TRBV19 with TRBJ2-2; 9 bases line up with TRBD2. Losses at the gene ends were 9 bases for V and 4 bases for J; bases not matched to a gene: 9. In germline, CDR1 is LNHDA, CDR2 SQIVND (reference sequence). This CDR3 spans 15 amino acids. The CDR3 here is CASRPGLAGTGELFF. The CDR3, as DNA: TGTGCCAGCCGGCCGGGACTAGCAGGCACCGGGGAGCTGTTTTTT. The variable domain in full, with the rest retrieved from reference TRBV19 and TRBJ2-2, is DGGITQSPKYLFRKEGQNVTLSCEQNLNHDAMYWYRQDPGQGLRLIYYSQIVNDFQKGDIAEGYSVSREKKESFPLTVTSAQKNPTAFYLCASRPGLAGTGELFFGEGSRLTVL.

The chain is built from TRBV15 and TRBJ2-3; D is possibly TRBD1 (6 bases). Germline V gene sequence: CDR1 LNHNV, CDR2 YYDKDF (reference sequence). This CDR3 comprises 14 residues. Trimming took 1 base from V and 3 from J, leaving 8 bases between them. The CDR3 spells CATSRGGPTDTQYF. The CDR3 nucleotides are TGTGCCACCAGCAGAGGGGGGCCTACAGATACGCAGTATTTT.

The chain employs TRBV10-3 and TRBJ2-1, with TRBD2 as a possible D gene (5 bases). Germline CDR1 and CDR2: ENHRY and SYGVKD. V lost 8 bases to trimming and J lost 7 bases, with 9 bases between them. This CDR3 comprises 11 residues. The CDR3 region has the DNA TGTGCCATCCGTGGGAGAAATGAGCAGTTCTTC. Protein: CAIRGRNEQFF.

This chain joins TRBV20-1 and TRBJ2-5; possible D gene TRBD2, 5 bases. V dropped 6 bases and J dropped 4 bases, with 6 bases sitting between them. CDR3 length: 10 residues. Germline CDR1 DFQATT, CDR2 SNEGSKA (reference sequence). Written as DNA, the CDR3 is TGCAGTGCGAGCGGAGAGACCCAGTACTTC. Amino acids: CSASGETQYF.